The 26 T cell receptor beta chains reported below all come from one sample, sequenced in a study of T cell changes during pregnancy in multiple sclerosis. Assay used: immunoSEQ multiplex PCR; TCRdb lists only in-frame clones, some missing. The data contain around 130,000 clones, roughly 95% of them singletons. The specimen comprised peripheral blood, sampled after pregnancy. Source of these receptors: a female donor with multiple sclerosis, enrolled in a pregnancy study.

The chain employs TRBV30 and TRBJ1-5; a weak D match, TRBD1 (6 bases). Trimming removed 2 bases from V and 5 bases from J, with 10 bases in between. The length of the CDR3 is 13 residues. CDR1 is GTSNPN and CDR2 is SVGIG in the germline V gene (reference sequence). CDR3 nucleotide sequence: TGTGCCTGGAGTCCCAGGGGTGATCAGCCCCAGCATTTT. Its translation is CAWSPRGDQPQHF.

The chain recombines TRBV7-9 with TRBJ1-2, with TRBD1 matching over 9 bases. J was trimmed by 5 bases and V by 5 bases; bases with no gene match: 3. Germline CDR1 and CDR2: SEHNR and FQNEAQ (reference sequence). This CDR3 has 13 amino acids. The CDR3 is CASSGGTGYGYTF. In DNA, the CDR3 is TGTGCCAGCAGCGGTGGGACAGGGTATGGCTACACCTTC.

This chain connects TRBV4-1 to TRBJ1-5; D might be TRBD1 (6 bases). V lost 6 bases and J lost 1, with 19 bases in between. The germline gives CDR1 MGHRA, CDR2 YSYEKL. This CDR3 spans 17 amino acids. The CDR3 region is CASSRTGGTGSNQPQHF. The CDR3 DNA sequence: TGCGCCAGCAGTCGCACGGGGGGCACGGGGAGCAATCAGCCCCAGCATTTT.

The V gene is TRBV9, the J gene TRBJ2-2; 13 positions agree with TRBD2. After removal of 4 bases from V and 7 bases from J, the junction contained 4 bases not matched to a gene. CDR3 length equals 15 residues. Germline V gene lookup returns CDR1 SGDLS and CDR2 YYNGEE. The CDR3 nucleotides read TGTGCCAGCAGCTTGGGACTAGCGGGGAACGGGGAGCTGTTTTTT. This sequence encodes CASSLGLAGNGELFF.

The chain carries TRBV5-6 and TRBJ2-1; D is possibly TRBD1 (6 bases). V was cut by 0 bases and J by 9 bases, with 13 bases left in between. The CDR3 has 14 amino acids. Germline CDR1 reads SGHDT; CDR2 reads YYEEEE. DNA for the CDR3: TGTGCCAGCAGCTTGGTAGGGGGAGAAGGTGAGCAGTTCTTC. This sequence encodes CASSLVGGEGEQFF.

The V gene is TRBV30, the J gene TRBJ2-7; 13 bases fit TRBD2. The trim removed 4 bases at V and 7 bases at J, leaving 10 bases unmatched. Germline V gene lookup returns CDR1 GTSNPN and CDR2 SVGIG (reference sequence). This CDR3 is 15 amino acids long. CDR3 DNA: TGTGCCTGGACCTTGCTAAGGACTAGCGGGAGTGAGCAGTACTTC. It translates to CAWTLLRTSGSEQYF.

This rearrangement joins TRBV5-5 to TRBJ2-5; 7 nucleotides line up with TRBD1. The length of the CDR3 is 13 residues. The junction had 4 bases not matched to a gene; V was cut back by 4 bases and J by 4 bases. Germline V gene data show CDR1 as SGHKS and CDR2 as YYEKEE (reference sequence). CDR3 sequence reads: CASSGRTGETQYF. CDR3 DNA: TGTGCCAGCAGCGGTAGGACAGGAGAGACCCAGTACTTC.

This chain joins TRBV28 and TRBJ2-1; D is perhaps TRBD1 (5 bases). Germline assignment: CDR1 MDHEN and CDR2 SYDVKM. CDR3 length: 15 amino acids. Trimming shortened V by 10 bases and J by 7 bases, and 23 bases separated the two germline ends. The DNA of the CDR3 is TGTGCCACCCTTTTGTTGGGGCCCGTGGGGAATGAGCAGTTCTTC. Translating gives CATLLLGPVGNEQFF.

The V call is TRBV7-2, the J call TRBJ2-7; no clear D. Trimming removed 1 base at V and 2 bases at J, with 6 bases between. This CDR3 comprises 13 residues. Germline-derived CDR1 and CDR2 are SGHTA and FQGNSA. The DNA of the CDR3 is TGTGCCAGCAGCTTAGGCGGCCCCTACGAGCAGTACTTC. It is translated as CASSLGGPYEQYF.

This chain links TRBV5-4 with TRBJ2-7; 10 bases line up with TRBD2. J gave up 6 bases and V 4 bases, and 10 bases lay outside the gene matches. Germline CDR1 and CDR2: SGHNT and YYREEE (reference sequence). The CDR3 loop spans 15 amino acids. CDR3 sequence reads: CASSPGTSDLFEQYF. The CDR3 coding sequence is TGTGCCAGCAGCCCAGGGACTAGCGACTTATTCGAGCAGTACTTC.

V gene TRBV7-2 combines with J gene TRBJ1-2, with D possibly being TRBD1 (5 bases). Between the trimmed V and J ends, which lost 5 bases and 2 bases, there was a span of 12 bases. CDR3 length equals 14 residues. Germline V gives CDR1 SGHTA, CDR2 FQGNSA. CDR3 sequence: CASSPGVSNYGYTF. CDR3 in DNA: TGTGCCAGCAGCCCGGGGGTTTCCAACTATGGCTACACCTTC.

This chain connects TRBV27 to TRBJ2-7, with 11 bases that match TRBD1. The length of the CDR3 is 12 residues. V dropped 10 bases and J dropped 5; count of bases not matched to a gene: 4. The germline gives CDR1 MNHEY, CDR2 SMNVEV (reference sequence). For the CDR3, the DNA is TGTGCCACAGGACAGGGGGCCCACGAGCAGTACTTC. As protein: CATGQGAHEQYF.

The chain uses TRBV30 and TRBJ2-1, with D uncertain. The germline V and J ends were trimmed by 1 base and 9 bases, with 13 bases remaining between them. The CDR3 is 13 residues long. CDR1 and CDR2 (germline): GTSNPN, SVGIG (reference sequence). The CDR3 DNA reads TGTGCCTGGAGTGCGCGAGCCCCTGGTGAGCAGTTCTTC. Protein: CAWSARAPGEQFF.

The CDR3: CASLGNEQFF. The DNA of the CDR3 is TGTGCCAGCCTCGGGAATGAGCAGTTCTTC. The V gene is TRBV7-9, the J gene TRBJ2-1; D is undetermined. Trimming removed 8 bases at V and 7 bases at J, with 6 bases between. The CDR3 length is 10 residues. Germline V gene data show CDR1 as SEHNR and CDR2 as FQNEAQ (reference sequence).

The CDR3 region is CASSETGGRYNEQFF. DNA for the CDR3: TGTGCCAGCAGTGAAACAGGGGGGAGGTACAATGAGCAGTTCTTC. V is TRBV28 and J is TRBJ2-1; 8 positions match TRBD1. The ends lost 5 bases at V and 4 bases at J; junction bases unmatched: 7. The CDR3 is made up of 15 amino acids. Germline CDR1 reads MDHEN; CDR2 reads SYDVKM.

The chain couples TRBV9 to TRBJ1-2, with TRBD1 matching 7 bases. CDR3 length equals 14 residues. V was clipped by 0 bases and J by 4 bases; unmatched bases: 3. Germline CDR1 reads SGDLS; CDR2 reads YYNGEE. CDR3 region: CASSVAGGTYGYTF. The DNA of the CDR3 is TGTGCCAGCAGCGTAGCAGGGGGAACCTATGGCTACACCTTC.

The rearrangement uses TRBV5-4 and TRBJ1-1; TRBD1 might be the D (5 bases). The CDR3 consists of 16 residues. V gave up 0 bases and J gave up 6 bases, with 18 bases separating them. Germline CDR1 reads SGHNT; CDR2 reads YYREEE (reference sequence). CDR3 residues: CASSLEPGGSGAEAFF. The CDR3 coding sequence is TGTGCCAGCAGCTTGGAACCCGGGGGTTCCGGTGCTGAAGCTTTCTTT.

J is TRBJ2-7 and V is TRBV5-1; D might be TRBD1 (6 bases). V gave up 2 bases and J gave up 0 bases, with 9 bases separating them. This CDR3 contains 14 residues. CDR1 and CDR2 (germline): SGHRS, YFSETQ. The chain's CDR3 is CASSLTGSSYEQYF. The CDR3 nucleotides read TGCGCCAGCAGCTTAACAGGGTCCTCCTACGAGCAGTACTTC.

The CDR3 reads CAISEGTGGNQPQHF. In DNA form, the CDR3 reads TGTGCCATCAGTGAGGGGACAGGGGGCAATCAGCCCCAGCATTTT. The V and J genes are TRBV10-3 and TRBJ1-5; TRBD1 matches 10 bases. Germline trimming cut 2 bases from V and 2 bases from J; bases unmatched to any gene: 0. Germline V lookup: CDR1 ENHRY, CDR2 SYGVKD. The CDR3 has 15 residues.

Only a few counts were recorded for this clone. The chain links TRBV4-1 to TRBJ1-1; D perhaps matches TRBD1 (6 bases). The germline V gene has CDR1 MGHRA and CDR2 YSYEKL. There are 15 residues in the CDR3. Deletions cut 6 bases from V and 0 bases from J, with 14 bases between. CDR3 sequence: CASRTGFNMNTEAFF. The DNA for the CDR3 is TGCGCCAGCAGAACAGGGTTTAACATGAACACTGAAGCTTTCTTT.

The chain recombines TRBV7-9 with TRBJ1-3; a possible D gene is TRBD1 (5 bases). Trimming stripped 3 bases from V and 3 bases from J, with 9 bases between. The germline gives CDR1 SEHNR, CDR2 FQNEAQ (reference sequence). The CDR3 extends over 14 amino acids. Written as DNA, the CDR3 is TGTGCCAGCAGCTTCGGGGGAAGTGGAAACACCATATATTTT. It is translated as CASSFGGSGNTIYF.

The V gene is TRBV28, the J gene TRBJ2-5, with 7 positions matching TRBD1. Germline values: CDR1 MDHEN, CDR2 SYDVKM. After removal of 6 bases from V and 2 bases from J, the junction contained 9 bases not matched to a gene. CDR3 length: 15 residues. Here the CDR3 DNA reads TGTGCCAGCAGCGCTAGAGGGGGCCGACAAGAGACCCAGTACTTC. Translated, it gives CASSARGGRQETQYF.

The chain uses TRBV6-7 and TRBJ2-1; the match to TRBD2 covers 8 bases. TRBV6-7 is treated as an ORF (open reading frame) with a function not yet certain. This CDR3 is built from 17 residues. J lost 4 bases, V lost 8 bases, and 16 bases had no gene match. The CDR3 sequence is CASVVFREREYYNEQFF. The CDR3 nucleotides are TGTGCCAGCGTTGTCTTCCGCGAGCGGGAGTATTACAATGAGCAGTTCTTC.

V and J are TRBV5-1 and TRBJ2-7, with D perhaps TRBD1 (6 bases). CDR3 length: 18 amino acids. Germline V gene lookup returns CDR1 SGHRS and CDR2 YFSETQ. Trimming stripped 1 base from V and 0 bases from J, with 20 bases between. Here the CDR3 reads CASSLMLETGRNSYEQYF. The CDR3 DNA sequence: TGCGCCAGCAGCTTGATGTTAGAGACAGGACGAAACTCCTACGAGCAGTACTTC.

V is TRBV7-8 and J is TRBJ2-2, with 7 bases aligning to TRBD1. Germline CDR1 and CDR2: SGHVS and FQNEAQ. Trimming removed 5 bases from V and 0 bases from J; junction bases left unmatched: 12. This CDR3 is built from 18 residues. The CDR3 DNA reads as TGTGCCAGCAGCATAAGGACAGGTGGACTTTCGAACACCGGGGAGCTGTTTTTT. Translated, it gives CASSIRTGGLSNTGELFF.

This sequence joins TRBV7-9 and TRBJ2-7, with D possibly being TRBD2 (5 bases). Trimming removed 1 base at V and 6 bases at J, with 16 bases between. This CDR3 is built from 15 residues. Germline loops: CDR1 SEHNR, CDR2 FQNEAQ (reference sequence). CDR3 loop: CASSLERTKTTEQYF. CDR3 bases: TGTGCCAGCAGCTTAGAACGGACGAAGACTACCGAGCAGTACTTC. Drawing the rest from reference TRBV7-9 and TRBJ2-7, the complete variable domain is DTGVSQNPRHKITKRGQNVTFRCDPISEHNRLYWYRQTLGQGPEFLTYFQNEAQLEKSRLLSDRFSAERPKGSFSTLEIQRTEQGDSAMYLCASSLERTKTTEQYFGPGTRLTVT.